These 13 T cell receptor beta chains originate from one sample sequenced in a study of blood T cell repertoires in COVID-19. Sequencing used immunoSEQ multiplex PCR; TCRdb keeps in-frame clones, though not all of them. The sample has roughly 82,000 clones, roughly four fifths seen once. Sequenced material: peripheral blood. All receptors derive from a man aged 60-69 years with acute or convalescent COVID-19.

The chain has TRBV7-2 and TRBJ1-2; the match to TRBD1 covers 10 bases. Germline CDR1 and CDR2: SGHTA and FQGNSA. The CDR3 is 15 residues long. Trimming took 4 bases from V and 3 from J; bases not matched to a gene: 5. The CDR3 protein is CASSSRTGGDYGYTF. CDR3 coding DNA: TGTGCCAGCAGCTCTAGGACAGGGGGAGACTATGGCTACACCTTC.

The chain combines TRBV6-2 or TRBV6-3 with TRBJ1-3, with no clear D. The CDR3 covers 17 residues. V lost 2 bases and J lost 5, with 19 bases in between. Per germline, CDR1 MNHEY and CDR2 SVGEGT. This CDR3 reads CASSYMDPGGFRNTIYF. CDR3 nucleotides: TGTGCCAGCAGTTACATGGACCCCGGAGGATTTCGAAACACCATATATTTT.

V is TRBV27 and J is TRBJ2-7; 10 nucleotides agree with TRBD2. From germline, CDR1 is MNHEY and CDR2 SMNVEV (reference sequence). Losses at the gene ends were 5 bases for V and 3 bases for J; bases not matched to a gene: 7. The CDR3 is 15 residues long. In nucleotides, the CDR3 is TGTGCCAGCAGTACGACTAGCGGGTCACTCTACGAGCAGTACTTC. Protein sequence: CASSTTSGSLYEQYF.

The chain couples TRBV6-5 to TRBJ1-1; D remains unclear. V lost 9 bases, J lost 3 bases, and 5 bases lay in between. CDR3 size: 10 residues. Looked up from germline, CDR1 is MNHEY and CDR2 is SVGAGI. CDR3 protein: CARLYTEAFF. The CDR3 nucleotides read TGTGCCAGGCTATACACTGAAGCTTTCTTT.

The chain combines TRBV10-3 with TRBJ2-7, with TRBD2 matching 10 bases. This CDR3 comprises 15 residues. CDR1 ENHRY and CDR2 SYGVKD come from the germline V gene. The J segment lost 6 bases and the V segment lost 7 bases, leaving 12 bases of the junction unmatched. The CDR3: CAINYSGGITGEQYF. The CDR3 bases are TGTGCCATCAATTATAGCGGGGGGATTACCGGCGAGCAGTACTTC.

The rearrangement joins TRBV4-3 to TRBJ1-3; D is unclear. The V and J ends lost 1 base and 0 bases respectively, with 4 bases between them. The germline gives CDR1 LGHNA, CDR2 YSLEER. The CDR3 sequence is 14 residues long. CDR3 loop: CASSQARSGNTIYF. The CDR3 DNA follows: TGCGCCAGCAGCCAAGCCCGCTCTGGAAACACCATATATTTT.

V usage is TRBV2 and J usage is TRBJ2-2, with 7 positions matching TRBD2. The length of the CDR3 is 15 residues. Trimming cost V 2 bases and J 0 bases; bases outside gene matches: 0. The V gene's germline CDR1 is SNHLY and CDR2 FYNNEI. The CDR3 region has the DNA TGTGCCAGCAGTGAAACTAGCGCGAACACCGGGGAGCTGTTTTTT. Translating it yields CASSETSANTGELFF.

This rearrangement joins TRBV11-2 to TRBJ1-4; weak D call: TRBD1 (6 bases). Germline CDR1 and CDR2: SGHAT and FQNNGV. Trimming took off 3 bases at V and 5 bases at J, with 13 bases between the two ends. The CDR3 totals 15 residues. The CDR3 protein is CASSLRQALNEKLFF. The CDR3 nucleotides read TGTGCCAGCAGCTTGAGACAGGCTCTAAATGAAAAACTGTTTTTT.

CDR3 region: CASSLGRGTDTQYF. Here the CDR3 DNA reads TGTGCCAGCAGTCTGGGCAGGGGAACAGATACGCAGTATTTT. The rearrangement uses TRBV2 and TRBJ2-3; D is perhaps TRBD1 (6 bases). Germline V gene lookup returns CDR1 SNHLY and CDR2 FYNNEI. This CDR3 has 14 amino acids. Trimming pared 5 bases from V and 3 bases from J, leaving 12 bases between.

This CDR3 is CASSPDSTGYTF. In DNA form, the CDR3 reads TGTGCCAGCAGCCCCGACAGCACTGGCTACACCTTC. The V and J genes are TRBV9 and TRBJ1-2, with a weak D call TRBD1 (5 bases). The germline CDR1 and CDR2 sequences are SGDLS and YYNGEE. The CDR3 runs 12 residues. The V end lost 4 bases, the J end lost 7 bases, and 11 bases lay between the germline ends.

This clone was picked up a small number of times. The chain joins TRBV19 to TRBJ1-5; no clear D. V was shortened by 1 base and J by 4 bases, with 11 bases between the two germline ends. This CDR3 spans 15 amino acids. Germline V CDR1 and CDR2: LNHDA, SQIVND (reference sequence). The CDR3 protein is CASSIGPGGNQPQHF. The CDR3 region has the DNA TGTGCCAGTAGTATAGGTCCTGGCGGGAATCAGCCCCAGCATTTT. Combining the CDR3 with reference TRBV19 and TRBJ1-5 gives the whole variable domain DGGITQSPKYLFRKEGQNVTLSCEQNLNHDAMYWYRQDPGQGLRLIYYSQIVNDFQKGDIAEGYSVSREKKESFPLTVTSAQKNPTAFYLCASSIGPGGNQPQHFGDGTRLSIL.

This clone was observed a handful of times. The J gene is TRBJ2-7, the V gene TRBV12-3 or TRBV12-4; TRBD1 matches 7 bases. Trimming took 3 bases from V and 8 from J; bases not matched to a gene: 7. The CDR3 covers 13 residues. CDR3 coding DNA: TGTGCCAGCAGTTTGACAGGGAGAGGCAAGCAGTACTTC. Amino acid sequence: CASSLTGRGKQYF.

The chain recombines TRBV11-2 with TRBJ2-1; 9 bases map to TRBD1. Germline values: CDR1 SGHAT, CDR2 FQNNGV. The CDR3 contains 16 residues. V trimming: 5 bases; J trimming: 4 bases; junction bases outside the gene matches: 9. The CDR3, as DNA: TGTGCCAGCAGCCGGGAAAGGGGACAGGGTTACAATGAGCAGTTCTTC. It encodes CASSRERGQGYNEQFF.